The clone carrying this TCR beta chain has ten or more counts. The TCR beta CDR3 regions underwent amplification using RNA transcripts as the source. The HTBI set primed first-round TCR CDR3 RT-PCR. Each CDR3 protein is one row after TCRdb ran MiXCR on the multiplex PCR reads. Seen here are 200,000 to 250,000 distinct CDR3 sequences, 16% observed once, and the top ten hold around 30%. The data derive from a study of T cells in Graves' hyperthyroidism and ophthalmopathy. CDR1 is SGHTS, CDR2 YDEGEE, per germline. J gave up 5 bases and V 0 bases, and 8 bases lay outside the gene matches. The CDR3 is 17 residues long.

The origin of this receptor is a woman under 30 with Graves' ophthalmopathy. The sample consisted of blood. The V and J genes are TRBV5-8 and TRBJ1-6, with 7 bases that match TRBD1. The CDR3 loop reads CASSLDRGPRDNSPLHF. In DNA form, the CDR3 reads TGTGCCAGCAGCTTGGACAGGGGCCCCCGAGATAATTCACCCCTCCACTTT.